This T cell receptor (beta chain) emerged from a study of PD-1 blockade in classical Hodgkin lymphoma (dated by TCRdb to 2018 to 2020). Describing the broader study: Nivolumab dosing was 3 mg/kg intravenously every 2 weeks, continuing until either disease progression or unacceptable toxicity. The study used TCR beta sequencing and CyTOF to define a peripheral blood immune signature of response to PD-1 blockade in classical Hodgkin lymphoma.

The Qiagen DNeasy kit was used to extract genomic DNA from unsorted PBMCs and from the negatively selected CD4+ and CD8+ fractions. TCR beta CDR3 regions were subjected to amplification by immunoSEQ multiplex PCR with primers that anneal to V and J segments. A synthetic immune receptor repertoire was used to minimize amplification bias, and remaining bias was computationally removed after sequencing. The source study handled its data this way. Repertoire diversity was quantified as the Shannon entropy index using custom Python scripts. The unsorted, CD4+ and CD8+ repertoires were each analyzed separately, with the exception of combined analyses, where CD4+ and CD8+ sequences were merged in silico. Clonal expansion was defined as at least a 2-fold frequency increase after treatment relative to C1D1, with a pseudocount of 0.5 for undetected baseline clones. Clones with 0 or 1 copy at C1D1 were classified as singleton clones, and clones with 2 or more copies were classified as non-singleton clones. Clones expanded in unsorted samples were labelled as CD4+, CD8+ or unknown by matching protein sequences in sorted samples from the same patient. Wilcoxon tests were applied to paired samples to test diversity changes from C1D1 to C4D1. In TCRdb, the immuneACCESS table is reduced to in-frame sequences with V and J assigned. These tables do not hold every clone; where another copy was compared, an unresolved V gene accounts for under half, and the others remain unexplained. V and J calls and clone size come straight from that table; D and trimming were deduced from the DNA. This sample lists roughly 100,000 clones; about nine tenths were detected once. The ten largest clones capture around 20% of the sample.

The time point label, read with the paper, signifies: cycle 4 day 1 (C4D1), after 5 to 7 weeks of nivolumab. Relapse after autologous stem cell transplantation had occurred in all trial patients, and cohorts A, B and C were distinguished by prior brentuximab vedotin exposure. A total of under 70 patients with relapsed/refractory classical Hodgkin lymphoma made up the trial cohort, and each patient's best overall response was complete response, partial response or progressive disease. In the multi-cohort phase II CheckMate 205 trial, trial patients received single-agent nivolumab. An independent review committee assessed best overall response by applying the 2007 International Working Group response criteria. Trial PBMCs were collected immediately before nivolumab initiation (C1D1) and during therapy at cycle 2 day 1 and cycle 4 day 1. Peripheral blood was collected in 8 mL Vacutainer Cell Preparation Tubes, from which PBMCs were isolated by centrifugation and then cryopreserved.

Germline trimming: 3 bases from V, 7 bases from J; junction bases outside gene matches: 7. CDR3 length: 14 amino acids, cysteine to phenylalanine. Only the CDR3 DNA stays, 42 bases, in frame from base 1. Paper-wide results and their limitations: Baseline TCR diversity was reported as lower in newly diagnosed patients than in healthy donors, and lower still in relapsed/refractory patients. Lower diversity was seen in patients whose nivolumab began less than 1 year after ASCT, and these patients were left out of later analyses so that immune reconstitution would not confound the results. By C4D1, a significant rise was seen in CD4+ TCR diversity but not in CD8+ TCR diversity (p=0.0027 vs p=0.16), and the rise was most apparent among complete responders (p=0.02). Baseline diversity similar to that of newly diagnosed patients was observed in trial patients achieving complete response, whereas significantly lower diversity was observed in partial responders and progressors. The study was limited to a single clinical trial cohort, and causes of repertoire differences, possibly disease activity or prior therapy, remained undefined.

In regard to this clone: Its antigen is unknown. No quality values exist for individual bases; no much larger clone is one base distant.

Rearrangement joined TRBV23-1 to TRBJ2-5; TRBD1 lines up with 8 middle nucleotides. TRBV23-1 is labeled an ORF, and its function is uncertain. This TCR was recovered from a human donor with classical Hodgkin lymphoma. This material consisted of peripheral blood mononuclear cells (PBMCs), taken before the fourth cycle of nivolumab. The CDR3 corresponds to CASSHPGQGGTQYF. The bases are TGCGCCAGCAGTCATCCCGGACAGGGCGGGACCCAGTACTTC.